One and the same sample provided the 3 T cell receptor beta chains below, sequenced in a study of read filtering for tumor transcriptome and immune sequencing. This library used around 0.4 ug RNA and molecular barcoded adaptors spanning alpha/delta and beta/gamma chains. TCRdb ran MiXCR on the reads and lists one entry per CDR3 protein. This table holds some 48,000 distinct CDR3 sequences, around 20% found once. Material: a population of CD138-negative cells sorted from bone marrow. All receptors derive from a donor over 35 with multiple myeloma.

V and J are TRBV29-1 and TRBJ2-3; possible D gene TRBD2, 6 bases. The germline V gene encodes CDR1 SQVTM and CDR2 ANQGSEA. The CDR3 is made up of 14 amino acids. The V and J ends lost 1 base and 11 bases respectively, with 19 bases between them. Here the CDR3 reads CSVEVFGLWGVQYF. CDR3 bases: TGCAGCGTTGAAGTATTCGGGCTCTGGGGGGTGCAGTATTTT.

This clonotype was counted many times. The rearrangement links TRBV30 to TRBJ2-5; D unresolved. V was pared by 1 base and J by 4 bases, with 7 bases between. CDR1 is GTSNPN, CDR2 SVGIG, per germline (reference sequence). The CDR3 has 12 amino acids. The CDR3 reads CAWSGGLETQYF. The CDR3 DNA reads TGTGCCTGGAGTGGTGGGCTAGAGACCCAGTACTTC.

This clonotype was counted many times. The rearrangement links TRBV5-1 to TRBJ1-1; TRBD1 aligns across 7 bases. The V gene's germline CDR1 is SGHRS and CDR2 YFSETQ. The CDR3 consists of 14 residues. J lost 7 bases, V lost 3 bases, and 9 bases had no gene match. CDR3 amino acids: CASSYMTGRVEAFF. The CDR3 DNA follows: TGCGCCAGCAGCTACATGACAGGGCGGGTTGAAGCTTTCTTT.